This T cell receptor beta chain was sequenced for a study of blood T cell repertoires in COVID-19 (dated by TCRdb to about 2020). Turning to the overall study: The collaborator samples originated in the United States, Italy and Spain and spanned the acute and convalescent phases of COVID-19. Samples were obtained from the ongoing ImmuneRACE study (first 160 participants) and from about 1,300 subjects provided by 6 global collaborators. A de-identified subject ID, COVID-19 status, age in years and sex were almost always included in the sample metadata. Deeply sampled blood TCRbeta repertoires from subjects exposed to, actively infected with, or recovered from COVID-19 were included in the dataset. Where available, HLA class I and class II types were taken from metadata supplied by the sample provider and were not determined by assay-based typing. The repertoires were released in a freely available public database meant as a resource for research on the immune response to SARS-CoV-2. The material from the prospective study consisted of cDNA or gDNA derived from T cells, B-cell-depleted T cells, or PBMCs. The investigation overall reported the following: The amount of clinical and demographic metadata varied by source and participant and was provided uncurated.

TCRbeta CDR3 regions were amplified from genomic DNA by means of the immunoSEQ Assay, a bias-controlled multiplex PCR. The paper's data handling went like this. The number of nucleated cells in each sample was estimated by amplification of reference gene primers within the assay. To quantify the absolute abundance of each unique TCRbeta CDR3 rearrangement, sequence reads were collapsed and filtered. Productive Simpson clonality was computed per sample as the square root of Simpson's diversity index over productive rearrangements. TCRdb mirrors the immuneACCESS table, restricted to in-frame sequences. Some clones are absent from its copies; in checked studies, under half trace to an unresolved V gene, and the reason for the others is unknown. That table gives V, J and clone size, and the DNA gave D and trimming. The sample contains approximately 280,000 clones, 70% to 90% of them found a single time. Approximately 10% of the sample is held by the ten biggest clonotypes.

Each collaborating institution followed its own protocols to collect whole blood in K2EDTA tubes. For TCRbeta analysis, collaborators shipped samples in one of three forms: frozen whole blood, isolated PBMCs, or DNA extracted from either of those sample types. This clone turned up a few times. Its antigen remains unidentified. The input lacks base qualities; no much larger clone sits a single base away. According to the germline V gene, CDR1 reads SGHNT and CDR2 reads YENEEA. The CDR3 runs 14 residues from the cysteine to the phenylalanine. Just the 42-base CDR3 DNA is kept, in frame starting at base 1. Unmatched junction bases come to 9, with V trimmed by 6 bases and J by 5 bases.

The sequence came from a woman in her 70s with acute or convalescent COVID-19. The chain is encoded by TRBV11-3 joined to TRBJ1-1, and 7 junction bases match TRBD1. Sequencing used peripheral blood. Here the CDR3 is given as CASSPGDRPTEAFF. The nucleotide sequence is given as TGTGCCAGCAGTCCAGGGGACAGACCTACTGAAGCTTTCTTT.